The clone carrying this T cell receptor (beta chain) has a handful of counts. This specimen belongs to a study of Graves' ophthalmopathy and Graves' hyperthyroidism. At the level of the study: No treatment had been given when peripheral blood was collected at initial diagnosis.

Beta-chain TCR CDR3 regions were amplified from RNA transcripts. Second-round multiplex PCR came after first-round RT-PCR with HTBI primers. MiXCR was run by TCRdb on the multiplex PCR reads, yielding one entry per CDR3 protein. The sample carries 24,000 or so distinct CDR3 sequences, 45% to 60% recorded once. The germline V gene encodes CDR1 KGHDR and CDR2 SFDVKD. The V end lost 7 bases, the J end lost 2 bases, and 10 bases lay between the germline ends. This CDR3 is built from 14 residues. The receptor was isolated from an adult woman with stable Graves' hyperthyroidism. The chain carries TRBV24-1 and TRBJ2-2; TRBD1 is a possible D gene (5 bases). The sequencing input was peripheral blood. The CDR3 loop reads CATSRQPNTGELFF. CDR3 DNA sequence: TGTGCCACCAGCAGACAGCCTAACACCGGGGAGCTGTTTTTT.